Presented here are 27 T cell receptor beta chains from one specimen sequenced in a study of graft-versus-host responses after intestinal transplantation. The protocol was immunoSEQ multiplex PCR, while the TCRdb copy is restricted to in-frame clones and leaves out a portion. This table holds about 97,000 clones, about 93% found once. The sequenced sample was PBMCs, obtained just under 460 days after intestinal transplant. These receptors all come from a human patient who received an intestinal transplant, so some T cells may come from the graft donor.

This chain uses TRBV5-6 with TRBJ1-6, with D hard to call. Germline V CDR1 and CDR2: SGHDT, YYEEEE. V was clipped by 4 bases and J by 5 bases, with 7 bases between them. This CDR3 comprises 13 residues. The DNA for the CDR3 is TGTGCCAGCAGCCAGGAGAATAATTCACCCCTCCACTTT. It is translated as CASSQENNSPLHF.

J is TRBJ2-1 and V is TRBV27; the D gene is possibly TRBD1 (6 bases). V lost 5 bases, J lost 9 bases, and 17 bases lay in between. Germline loops: CDR1 MNHEY, CDR2 SMNVEV (reference sequence). The CDR3 is 14 amino acids. The chain's CDR3 is CASSTDRGVGEQFF. The DNA of the CDR3 is TGTGCCAGCAGTACGGACAGAGGGGTGGGTGAGCAGTTCTTC.

This rearrangement joins TRBV11-3 to TRBJ1-1; perhaps TRBD1 as D (5 bases). Germline loops: CDR1 SGHNT, CDR2 YENEEA. The CDR3 spans 14 residues. The V and J ends lost 4 bases and 1 base respectively, with 10 bases between them. CDR3 nucleotide sequence: TGTGCCAGCAGCTCCGCCACAGGGAACACTGAAGCTTTCTTT. The encoded protein is CASSSATGNTEAFF.

The V gene is TRBV18, the J gene TRBJ2-2; 9 positions agree with TRBD1. The length of the CDR3 is 15 residues. Germline loops: CDR1 KGHSH, CDR2 LQKENI. J was trimmed by 3 bases and V by 4 bases; bases with no gene match: 3. The CDR3 reads CASSRTGGDTGELFF. CDR3 in DNA: TGTGCCAGCTCACGAACAGGGGGCGACACCGGGGAGCTGTTTTTT.

The gene calls are TRBV6-1 and TRBJ1-2; 10 bases match TRBD1. Germline trimming cut 2 bases from V and 8 bases from J; bases unmatched to any gene: 5. This CDR3 spans 14 amino acids. Germline lookup yields CDR1 MNHNS and CDR2 SASEGT. CDR3 in amino acids: CASSEWGQGRGYTF. CDR3 sequence (DNA): TGTGCCAGCAGTGAATGGGGACAGGGGAGGGGCTACACCTTC.

The chain carries TRBV6-5 and TRBJ1-1; D possibly corresponds to TRBD1 (6 bases). In germline, CDR1 is MNHEY, CDR2 SVGAGI. Trimming shortened V by 7 bases and J by 1 base, and 10 bases separated the two germline ends. The CDR3 is made up of 13 amino acids. CDR3 sequence (DNA): TGTGCCAGCACCGAACAGGGGAACACTGAAGCTTTCTTT. It yields the protein CASTEQGNTEAFF.

The chain has TRBV19 and TRBJ1-1, with D possibly matching TRBD1 (5 bases). This CDR3 comprises 12 residues. CDR1 and CDR2 from the germline V gene are LNHDA and SQIVND (reference sequence). Trimming took off 6 bases at V and 5 bases at J, with 10 bases between the two ends. The CDR3: CASSQGGTEAFF. CDR3 coding DNA: TGTGCCAGTAGCCAGGGTGGTACTGAAGCTTTCTTT. The variable domain in full, completed from reference TRBV19 and TRBJ1-1, reads DGGITQSPKYLFRKEGQNVTLSCEQNLNHDAMYWYRQDPGQGLRLIYYSQIVNDFQKGDIAEGYSVSREKKESFPLTVTSAQKNPTAFYLCASSQGGTEAFFGQGTRLTVV.

The chain employs TRBV7-2 and TRBJ1-2; TRBD1 aligns across 11 bases. The junction had 7 bases not matched to a gene; V was cut back by 5 bases and J by 8 bases. Germline assignment: CDR1 SGHTA and CDR2 FQGNSA. The CDR3 has 14 residues. The CDR3 region is CASSPGQGAGGYTF. DNA for the CDR3: TGTGCCAGCAGCCCTGGACAGGGGGCCGGGGGCTACACCTTC.

The rearrangement uses TRBV6-5 and TRBJ2-7, with a tentative D call TRBD1 (5 bases). V shed 8 bases and J shed 2 bases, with 16 bases lying between them. The CDR3 runs 14 residues. Germline-derived CDR1 and CDR2 are MNHEY and SVGAGI. The chain's CDR3 is CASALVQGPYEQYF. The CDR3 nucleotides read TGTGCCAGCGCGTTAGTCCAGGGCCCCTACGAGCAGTACTTC.

The chain recombines TRBV14 with TRBJ1-3; weak D call: TRBD1 (6 bases). Germline CDR1 is SGHDN and CDR2 is FVKESK. This CDR3 is 15 amino acids long. Trimming pared 10 bases from V and 1 base from J, leaving 17 bases between. The CDR3 protein is CATRDTAASGNTIYF. The CDR3 DNA is TGTGCCACCCGGGACACGGCCGCGTCTGGAAACACCATATATTTT.

This clone was counted a single time. The V and J genes are TRBV6-6 and TRBJ2-7; 10 bases line up with TRBD2. Germline V gives CDR1 MNHNY, CDR2 SVGAGI (reference sequence). The CDR3 loop spans 15 amino acids. Losses at the gene ends were 6 bases for V and 1 base for J; bases not matched to a gene: 6. CDR3 sequence: CASRRSGLASYEQYF. The CDR3 DNA follows: TGTGCCAGCAGGCGATCGGGACTAGCGTCCTACGAGCAGTACTTC.

The J gene is TRBJ2-5, the V gene TRBV13; TRBD2 matches 7 bases. The V gene's germline CDR1 is PRHDT and CDR2 FYEKMQ (reference sequence). The length of the CDR3 is 16 residues. The J segment lost 3 bases and the V segment lost 0 bases, leaving 7 bases of the junction unmatched. The CDR3 DNA reads TGTGCCAGCAGCTTAGGGACTAGCTGGGGTAAAGAGACCCAGTACTTC. This gives the protein CASSLGTSWGKETQYF.

The gene calls are TRBV7-6 and TRBJ1-2; 9 bases fit TRBD1. Germline V gene sequence: CDR1 SGHVS, CDR2 FNYEAQ. Trimming took 4 bases from V and 2 from J; bases not matched to a gene: 2. The CDR3 covers 14 residues. In DNA, the CDR3 is TGTGCCAGCAGCTCCGGGACAGGGAACTATGGCTACACCTTC. The encoded protein is CASSSGTGNYGYTF.

The V gene is TRBV6-5, the J gene TRBJ2-7, with TRBD1 matching 7 bases. Germline lookup yields CDR1 MNHEY and CDR2 SVGAGI. The CDR3 extends over 16 amino acids. V gave up 0 bases and J gave up 7 bases; unmatched junction bases: 12. CDR3 in amino acids: CASSYSTGQALREQYF. CDR3 coding DNA: TGTGCCAGCAGTTACTCGACCGGACAGGCCCTTCGGGAGCAGTACTTC.

V usage is TRBV2 and J usage is TRBJ1-2; 10 nucleotides match TRBD1. The CDR3 is made up of 15 amino acids. The V gene's germline CDR1 is SNHLY and CDR2 FYNNEI. V lost 7 bases and J lost 5; bases outside the gene matches: 10. In DNA form, the CDR3 reads TGTGCCAGCATGATCGGGACAGGGGATGGGTATGGCTACACCTTC. This codes for CASMIGTGDGYGYTF.

The V call is TRBV18, the J call TRBJ1-1; D remains ambiguous. The CDR3 length is 15 residues. Trimming stripped 2 bases from V and 4 bases from J, with 14 bases between. Germline V gene lookup returns CDR1 KGHSH and CDR2 LQKENI. CDR3 protein: CASSPRQSVVTEAFF. Here the CDR3 DNA reads TGTGCCAGCTCACCAAGGCAGAGCGTAGTCACTGAAGCTTTCTTT.

V usage is TRBV6-6 and J usage is TRBJ2-7; TRBD2 might be the D (5 bases). There are 13 residues in the CDR3. CDR1 MNHNY and CDR2 SVGAGI come from the germline V gene (reference sequence). The V gene lost 6 bases and the J gene lost 5 bases, with 14 bases spanning the gap. In nucleotides, the CDR3 is TGTGCCAGCAGCCGCGCCGCGGGCCACGAGCAGTACTTC. This codes for CASSRAAGHEQYF.

The rearrangement uses TRBV6-5 and TRBJ2-7, with no clear D. This CDR3 contains 16 residues. Trimming took off 0 bases at V and 4 bases at J, with 16 bases between the two ends. Germline values: CDR1 MNHEY, CDR2 SVGAGI. In DNA form, the CDR3 reads TGTGCCAGCAGTTACTCGATTGCCGAGGCCGGGTACGAGCAGTACTTC. This sequence encodes CASSYSIAEAGYEQYF.

A note on this clone: This sample includes further DNA sequences coding for the same CDR3. The V call is TRBV15, the J call TRBJ2-2; 7 bases agree with TRBD2. The CDR3 has 16 amino acids. Germline loops: CDR1 LNHNV, CDR2 YYDKDF (reference sequence). Trimming removed 4 bases from V and 4 bases from J; junction bases left unmatched: 9. CDR3 bases: TGTGCCACCAGCACAGTGGGGGGGTCGAGCACCGGGGAGCTGTTTTTT. This translates into CATSTVGGSSTGELFF. The full variable domain, its missing parts supplied by reference TRBV15 and TRBJ2-2, is DAMVIQNPRYQVTQFGKPVTLSCSQTLNHNVMYWYQQKSSQAPKLLFHYYDKDFNNEADTPDNFQSRRPNTSFCFLDIRSPGLGDTAMYLCATSTVGGSSTGELFFGEGSRLTVL.

This clone is termed medium-sized. The chain recombines TRBV7-9 with TRBJ2-1, with 9 bases lining up with TRBD2. The CDR3 is 12 residues long. Trimming cost V 8 bases and J 10 bases; bases outside gene matches: 6. CDR1 SEHNR and CDR2 FQNEAQ come from the germline V gene (reference sequence). Here the CDR3 DNA reads TGTGCCAGCGAAGGGACTAGCCTCGAGCAGTTCTTC. It yields the protein CASEGTSLEQFF.

The DNA of the CDR3 is TGTGCCAGCAGCATTAGCGGGGGGGCGGATACGCAGTATTTT. The encoded protein is CASSISGGADTQYF. The chain links TRBV7-3 to TRBJ2-3; TRBD2 matches 11 bases. Per the germline V gene, CDR1 is SGHTA and CDR2 is FQGTGA. The ends lost 5 bases at V and 6 bases at J; junction bases unmatched: 4. CDR3 length equals 14 residues.

Points on this clone: The junction departs from the called germline gene at one end, perhaps through a read error. V is TRBV13 and J is TRBJ1-4; D gene unclear. From germline, CDR1 is PRHDT and CDR2 FYEKMQ (reference sequence). The CDR3 contains 15 residues. CDR3 coding DNA: TGTGCCAGCAGCCCCTCCCAGAGCCTAAATGAAAAACTGTCTTTT. Its protein is CASSPSQSLNEKLSF.

The chain employs TRBV4-2 and TRBJ2-7, with 7 bases lining up with TRBD1. The CDR3 consists of 16 residues. The V gene's germline CDR1 is LGHNA and CDR2 YNFKEQ. The J segment lost 3 bases and the V segment lost 0 bases, leaving 8 bases of the junction unmatched. Here the CDR3 reads CASSQDLETGHYEQYF. CDR3 sequence (DNA): TGTGCCAGCAGCCAAGATTTGGAGACAGGGCACTACGAGCAGTACTTC.

V is TRBV7-3 and J is TRBJ1-1, with D unresolved. Germline V gene sequence: CDR1 SGHTA, CDR2 FQGTGA. The CDR3 runs 14 residues. V lost 6 bases and J lost 4, with 15 bases in between. CDR3 DNA sequence: TGTGCCAGCAGTCTCGGACTCGTGGGCACTGAAGCTTTCTTT. Translating gives CASSLGLVGTEAFF.

V is TRBV5-1 and J is TRBJ1-4, with TRBD1 as a possible D gene (6 bases). CDR1 and CDR2 (germline): SGHRS, YFSETQ. V was clipped by 7 bases and J by 6 bases, with 19 bases between them. The CDR3 loop spans 15 amino acids. CDR3 DNA sequence: TGCGCCAGCTCCCTCTCCGGGACACCCTATGAAAAACTGTTTTTT. Residues: CASSLSGTPYEKLFF.

The count of this clone is one. The chain has TRBV7-9 and TRBJ2-7; a weak D match, TRBD1 (5 bases). Germline assignment: CDR1 SEHNR and CDR2 FQNEAQ (reference sequence). The CDR3 totals 14 residues. Trimming took off 1 base at V and 1 base at J, with 8 bases between the two ends. Here the CDR3 DNA reads TGTGCCAGCAGCTTAGTAGACAGATCCTACGAGCAGTACTTC. Translated, it gives CASSLVDRSYEQYF.

With respect to this clone: The junction departs from the called germline gene at one end, perhaps through a read error. The sample holds other DNA sequences that translate to the same CDR3. The CDR3 region is CASGLVLAGGYTF. The CDR3 DNA sequence: TGTGCCAGTGGTTTGGTACTGGCGGGGGGCTACACCTTC. The chain recombines TRBV12-5 with TRBJ1-2; D is unresolved. From germline, CDR1 is LGHNT and CDR2 FRNRAP. The CDR3 spans 13 residues.